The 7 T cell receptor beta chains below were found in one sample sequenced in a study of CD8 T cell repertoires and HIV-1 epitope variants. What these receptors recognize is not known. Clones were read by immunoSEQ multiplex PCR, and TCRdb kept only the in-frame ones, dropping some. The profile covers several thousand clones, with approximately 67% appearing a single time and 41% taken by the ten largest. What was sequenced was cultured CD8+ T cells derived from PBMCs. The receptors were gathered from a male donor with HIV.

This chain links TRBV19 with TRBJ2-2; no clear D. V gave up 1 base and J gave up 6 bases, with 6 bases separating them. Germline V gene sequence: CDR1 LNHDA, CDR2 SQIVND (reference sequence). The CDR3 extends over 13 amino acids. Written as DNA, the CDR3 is TGTGCCAGTAGTATAGTAGGAGCCGGGGAGCTGTTTTTT. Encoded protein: CASSIVGAGELFF.

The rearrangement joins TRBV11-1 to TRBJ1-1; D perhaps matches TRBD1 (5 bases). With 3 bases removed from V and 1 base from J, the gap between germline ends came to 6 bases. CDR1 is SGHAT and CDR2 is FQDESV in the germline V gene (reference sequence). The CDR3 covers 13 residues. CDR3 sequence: CASSLTANTEAFF. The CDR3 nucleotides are TGTGCCAGCAGCTTGACAGCGAACACTGAAGCTTTCTTT.

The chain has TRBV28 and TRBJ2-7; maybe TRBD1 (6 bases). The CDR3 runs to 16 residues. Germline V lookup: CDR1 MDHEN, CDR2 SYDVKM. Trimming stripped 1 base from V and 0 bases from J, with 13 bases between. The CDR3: CASSLSQGTLSYEQYF. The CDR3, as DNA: TGTGCCAGCAGTTTATCACAGGGAACCCTCTCCTACGAGCAGTACTTC.

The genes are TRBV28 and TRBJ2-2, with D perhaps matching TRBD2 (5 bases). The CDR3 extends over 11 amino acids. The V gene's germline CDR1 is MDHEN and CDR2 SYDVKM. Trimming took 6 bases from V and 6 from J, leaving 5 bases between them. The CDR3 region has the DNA TGTGCCAGCAGGGAGGCCGGGGAGCTGTTTTTT. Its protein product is CASREAGELFF.

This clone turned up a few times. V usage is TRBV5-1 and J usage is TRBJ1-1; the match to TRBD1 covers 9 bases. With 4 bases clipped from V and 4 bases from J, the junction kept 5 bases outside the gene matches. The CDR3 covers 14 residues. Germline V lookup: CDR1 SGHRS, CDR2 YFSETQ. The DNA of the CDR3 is TGCGCCAGCAGCCCCGGACAGGGGAGCACTGAAGCTTTCTTT. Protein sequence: CASSPGQGSTEAFF.

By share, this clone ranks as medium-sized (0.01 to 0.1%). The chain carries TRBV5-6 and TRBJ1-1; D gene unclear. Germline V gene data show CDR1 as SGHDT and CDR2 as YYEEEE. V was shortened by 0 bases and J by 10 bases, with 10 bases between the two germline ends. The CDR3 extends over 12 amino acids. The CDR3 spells CASSLGGGRAFF. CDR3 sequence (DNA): TGTGCCAGCAGCTTGGGTGGAGGTAGAGCTTTCTTT.

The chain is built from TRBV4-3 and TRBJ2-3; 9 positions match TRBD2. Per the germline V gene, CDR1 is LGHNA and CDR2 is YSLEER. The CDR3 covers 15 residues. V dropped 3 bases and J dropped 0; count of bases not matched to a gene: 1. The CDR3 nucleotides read TGCGCCAGCAGCCAGACTAGCGGAAGCACAGATACGCAGTATTTT. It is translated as CASSQTSGSTDTQYF.